A single sample is the source of the 16 T cell receptor beta chains below, sequenced in a study of T cells in Graves' hyperthyroidism and ophthalmopathy. RNA transcripts yielded amplified TCR beta CDR3 regions. TCR CDR3 regions were first amplified by RT-PCR with HTBI primers. From the multiplex PCR reads, TCRdb called clonotypes with MiXCR, one entry per CDR3 protein. The table shows under 350,000 distinct CDR3 sequences, with over 15% occurring only once. The sequenced sample was blood. Receptors originate from a woman aged 60-70 years with Graves' ophthalmopathy.

This clonotype was counted at least ten times. The genes are TRBV5-5 and TRBJ2-2; TRBD1 aligns across 9 bases. Per germline, CDR1 SGHKS and CDR2 YYEKEE (reference sequence). CDR3 length: 17 amino acids. The junction had 8 bases not matched to a gene; V was cut back by 0 bases and J by 5 bases. The CDR3, as DNA: TGTGCCAGCAGCTTGGCCGGGACAGGGCTAGGAACCGGGGAGCTGTTTTTT. Protein: CASSLAGTGLGTGELFF. Together with reference TRBV5-5 and TRBJ2-2, the CDR3 gives the full variable domain: DAGVTQSPTHLIKTRGQQVTLRCSPISGHKSVSWYQQVLGQGPQFIFQYYEKEERGRGNFPDRFSARQFPNYSSELNVNALLLGDSALYLCASSLAGTGLGTGELFFGEGSRLTVL.

Ten or more counts support this clonotype. The genes are TRBV6-1 and TRBJ2-7; 7 nucleotides align to TRBD1. Trimming removed 6 bases from V and 1 base from J; junction bases left unmatched: 12. Germline V gene lookup returns CDR1 MNHNS and CDR2 SASEGT. The CDR3 has 16 amino acids. CDR3 in DNA: TGTGCCAGCAGCTTCAACCGGGACAGAACTTCCTACGAGCAGTACTTC. Protein sequence: CASSFNRDRTSYEQYF.

Many counts were recorded for this clonotype. This chain joins TRBV7-9 and TRBJ1-1; no reliable D call. V lost 1 base to trimming and J lost 11 bases, with 8 bases between them. The germline V gene has CDR1 SEHNR and CDR2 FQNEAQ (reference sequence). The CDR3 is 11 amino acids. The CDR3 region is CASSLGAGAFF. The CDR3 coding sequence is TGTGCCAGCAGCTTAGGGGCAGGTGCTTTCTTT.

This clonotype was observed a handful of times. One junction end does not reproduce the germline sequence, and a read error may be involved. This chain uses TRBV9 with TRBJ1-5; tentative D call: TRBD1 (5 bases). Germline V gene data show CDR1 as SGDLS and CDR2 as YYNGEE. The length of the CDR3 is 13 residues. CDR3 coding DNA: TGTACCAGCAGCGTAGACAGTGATCAGCCCCAGCATTTT. Protein sequence: CTSSVDSDQPQHF.

In the case of this clonotype: Given a much more abundant clone one base away, this may be a read error. V usage is TRBV2 and J usage is TRBJ2-1, with 13 bases fitting TRBD2. CDR3 length equals 14 residues. Unmatched junction bases numbered 6, after V lost 6 bases and J lost 10 bases. The germline CDR1 and CDR2 sequences are SNHLY and FYNNEI. CDR3 sequence: CASRGQLAGGEQFF. The CDR3, as DNA: TGTGCCAGCAGAGGCCAACTAGCGGGAGGGGAGCAGTTCTTC.

This chain links TRBV12-3 or TRBV12-4 with TRBJ2-3, with TRBD2 matching 14 bases. Trimming cost V 5 bases and J 2 bases; bases outside gene matches: 6. This CDR3 is 17 amino acids long. The chain's CDR3 is CASSPRTSGRYTDTQYF. CDR3 nucleotides: TGTGCCAGCAGTCCCAGGACTAGCGGGAGGTACACAGATACGCAGTATTTT.

V is TRBV6-5 and J is TRBJ2-2, with D hard to call. Germline V gene lookup returns CDR1 MNHEY and CDR2 SVGAGI. With 0 bases removed from V and 6 bases from J, the gap between germline ends came to 14 bases. This CDR3 has 16 residues. CDR3 in amino acids: CASSYSNPGYSGELFF. The CDR3 DNA reads TGTGCCAGCAGTTACTCAAATCCTGGATATTCCGGGGAGCTGTTTTTT.

This chain connects TRBV27 to TRBJ2-1; 8 nucleotides agree with TRBD2. The CDR3 runs to 16 residues. The ends lost 4 bases at V and 3 bases at J; junction bases unmatched: 8. Germline V gene sequence: CDR1 MNHEY, CDR2 SMNVEV (reference sequence). CDR3 protein: CASSSSGAGVYNEQFF. The CDR3 DNA sequence: TGTGCCAGCAGTTCCTCTGGAGCGGGAGTCTACAATGAGCAGTTCTTC.

This clonotype was observed at least ten times. J is TRBJ1-1 and V is TRBV12-3 or TRBV12-4; D is undetermined. CDR3 length equals 15 residues. Trimming took off 5 bases at V and 0 bases at J, with 13 bases between the two ends. The CDR3 DNA is TGTGCCAGCAGTGACCCCAGAGTTCTGAACACTGAAGCTTTCTTT. Its translation is CASSDPRVLNTEAFF.

This clonotype has a single count. The chain carries TRBV20-1 and TRBJ1-2, with 12 bases matching TRBD1. The CDR3 totals 15 residues. V was clipped by 6 bases and J by 8 bases; unmatched bases: 13. The germline V gene has CDR1 DFQATT and CDR2 SNEGSKA (reference sequence). The CDR3 sequence: CSASPSGQGAAGYTF. The CDR3 DNA is TGCAGTGCCTCCCCCTCGGGACAGGGGGCGGCCGGCTACACCTTC.

This clonotype has more than one count but fewer than ten. The CDR3 DNA reads as TGTGCCAGCAGCCAAGGGACTTCGAGCTCCTACGAGCAGTACTTC. Encoded protein: CASSQGTSSSYEQYF. The chain carries TRBV5-8 and TRBJ2-7, with D perhaps matching TRBD2 (6 bases). The CDR3 extends over 15 amino acids. The ends were cut back, 4 bases at V and 0 bases at J, with 14 bases in the middle. Germline loops: CDR1 SGHTS, CDR2 YDEGEE.

This chain joins TRBV4-2 and TRBJ1-3; 11 positions match TRBD1. This CDR3 comprises 16 residues. The germline V gene has CDR1 LGHNA and CDR2 YNFKEQ. Trimming removed 3 bases from V and 2 bases from J; junction bases left unmatched: 3. CDR3 amino acids: CASSQWTGGAGNTIYF. In nucleotides, the CDR3 is TGTGCCAGCAGCCAGTGGACAGGGGGCGCTGGAAACACCATATATTTT.

Many counts were recorded for this clonotype. V usage is TRBV12-3 or TRBV12-4 and J usage is TRBJ1-5; 7 bases are shared with TRBD1. The ends lost 6 bases at V and 3 bases at J; junction bases unmatched: 8. This CDR3 is 15 amino acids long. In DNA, the CDR3 is TGTGCCAGCAGACCAGCCGGGACAGACAATCAGCCCCAGCATTTT. Its translation: CASRPAGTDNQPQHF.

A few counts support this clonotype. The rearrangement uses TRBV10-3 and TRBJ1-1, with 8 bases lining up with TRBD1. In germline, CDR1 is ENHRY, CDR2 SYGVKD. There are 13 residues in the CDR3. V shed 5 bases and J 5 bases; nucleotides not matched to a gene: 4. The CDR3 reads CAISLGQGTEAFF. CDR3 coding DNA: TGTGCCATCAGTCTCGGACAGGGTACTGAAGCTTTCTTT.

This clonotype was recorded many times. This sequence joins TRBV5-8 and TRBJ2-3, with 8 bases aligning to TRBD1. V trimming: 1 base; J trimming: 6 bases; junction bases outside the gene matches: 4. The CDR3 covers 14 residues. Germline V lookup: CDR1 SGHTS, CDR2 YDEGEE. CDR3 nucleotide sequence: TGTGCCAGCAGCTTGCGTCAGGGGGCCGATACGCAGTATTTT. It codes for CASSLRQGADTQYF.

This clonotype has a count of ten or more. V usage is TRBV6-1 and J usage is TRBJ2-7, with D uncertain. V was clipped by 6 bases and J by 2 bases, with 14 bases between them. The germline CDR1 and CDR2 sequences are MNHNS and SASEGT. The CDR3 contains 14 residues. Here the CDR3 DNA reads TGTGCCAGCAGGTGGACCGCTGAGCCCTACGAGCAGTACTTC. Amino acid sequence: CASRWTAEPYEQYF.